Presented here are 32 T cell receptor beta chains from one specimen sequenced in a study of cytomegalovirus exposure and HLA in healthy donors. Amplification used 60 Vbeta primers and 13 Jbeta primers. The data were produced by immunoSEQ multiplex PCR, yet TCRdb's version contains in-frame clones alone and is incomplete. The sample carries over 150,000 clones, 65% to 90% recorded once. Input material: PBMCs. These receptors originate from a man aged 50-59 years in good health and CMV-seropositive.

The rearrangement joins TRBV29-1 to TRBJ2-7; TRBD2 matches 8 bases. This CDR3 has 13 amino acids. Germline-derived CDR1 and CDR2 are SQVTM and ANQGSEA. The J segment lost 10 bases and the V segment lost 6 bases, leaving 14 bases of the junction unmatched. CDR3 sequence (DNA): TGCAGCGTAGAACAACTAGCGGACCACGGTCAGTACTTC. Its protein is CSVEQLADHGQYF.

The V and J genes are TRBV15 and TRBJ2-5; the D gene is possibly TRBD2 (5 bases). The CDR3 sequence is 16 residues long. Germline V gene data show CDR1 as LNHNV and CDR2 as YYDKDF (reference sequence). V dropped 1 base and J dropped 5 bases, with 17 bases sitting between them. This CDR3 reads CATSRGSLRVTETQYF. In DNA form, the CDR3 reads TGTGCCACCAGCAGAGGGTCGTTGAGGGTGACTGAGACCCAGTACTTC.

The chain combines TRBV7-9 with TRBJ1-2, with a possible D match to TRBD1 (6 bases). This CDR3 is 13 amino acids long. V was clipped by 6 bases and J by 3 bases, with 11 bases between them. The germline V gene has CDR1 SEHNR and CDR2 FQNEAQ (reference sequence). In nucleotides, the CDR3 is TGTGCCAGCAGTCAGGGGCGGTACTATGGCTACACCTTC. It yields the protein CASSQGRYYGYTF.

This rearrangement joins TRBV7-2 to TRBJ2-1; 12 bases fit TRBD2. Trimming removed 5 bases from V and 9 bases from J; junction bases left unmatched: 8. The CDR3 runs 15 residues. CDR1 is SGHTA and CDR2 is FQGNSA in the germline V gene. CDR3 region: CASSTTSGSEGEQFF. As DNA, the CDR3 is TGTGCCAGCAGCACGACTAGCGGGAGTGAGGGTGAGCAGTTCTTC.

J is TRBJ2-7 and V is TRBV19; 10 bases are a match to TRBD2. The CDR3 runs to 14 residues. V trimming: 6 bases; J trimming: 3 bases; junction bases outside the gene matches: 5. Germline CDR1 LNHDA, CDR2 SQIVND (reference sequence). Written as DNA, the CDR3 is TGTGCCAGTAGAGCTAGCGGGGGCCTCTACGAGCAGTACTTC. Protein product: CASRASGGLYEQYF. Full variable domain (rest looked up from reference TRBV19 and TRBJ2-7): DGGITQSPKYLFRKEGQNVTLSCEQNLNHDAMYWYRQDPGQGLRLIYYSQIVNDFQKGDIAEGYSVSREKKESFPLTVTSAQKNPTAFYLCASRASGGLYEQYFGPGTRLTVT.

This clone was counted a few times. The J gene is TRBJ1-4, the V gene TRBV7-9, with 7 nucleotides matching TRBD1. Germline-derived CDR1 and CDR2 are SEHNR and FQNEAQ (reference sequence). This CDR3 is 14 amino acids long. The V gene end was trimmed by 4 bases and the J gene end by 5 bases; junction bases not matched to a gene: 4. CDR3 nucleotides: TGTGCCAGCAGCTCGGGACAGCTAAATGAAAAACTGTTTTTT. This codes for CASSSGQLNEKLFF.

The chain couples TRBV29-1 to TRBJ2-7; no firm D call. Germline V gene lookup returns CDR1 SQVTM and CDR2 ANQGSEA. The CDR3 spans 11 residues. The V and J ends lost 6 bases and 2 bases respectively, with 8 bases between them. CDR3 loop: CSVLAAYEQYF. CDR3 nucleotides: TGCAGCGTCCTGGCGGCCTACGAGCAGTACTTC.

This clone has just one count. This chain uses TRBV7-6 with TRBJ2-2, with 10 bases matching TRBD2. The V and J ends lost 3 bases and 0 bases, in that order; junction bases with no gene match: 7. The CDR3 totals 18 residues. CDR1 SGHVS and CDR2 FNYEAQ come from the germline V gene. The CDR3 DNA reads TGTGCCAGCAGCTTTGCCAGCGGGGGGGGAACGAACACCGGGGAGCTGTTTTTT. The encoded protein is CASSFASGGGTNTGELFF.

V and J are TRBV4-1 and TRBJ1-2, with a weak D call TRBD1 (5 bases). V was trimmed by 4 bases and J by 8 bases, leaving 17 bases between them. The CDR3 sequence is 14 residues long. From germline, CDR1 is MGHRA and CDR2 YSYEKL. The CDR3 protein is CASSPLGLRGGYTF. CDR3 coding DNA: TGCGCCAGCAGCCCATTGGGACTCCGAGGGGGCTACACCTTC.

The rearrangement uses TRBV9 and TRBJ2-3; perhaps TRBD1 as D (6 bases). Germline values: CDR1 SGDLS, CDR2 YYNGEE. The CDR3 has 15 residues. Trimming cost V 4 bases and J 0 bases, with 12 bases left between them. The DNA for the CDR3 is TGTGCCAGCAGCCGACGGGACATGAGCACAGATACGCAGTATTTT. Encoded protein: CASSRRDMSTDTQYF.

The chain links TRBV28 to TRBJ2-7; TRBD1 agrees at 8 bases. The J segment lost 0 bases and the V segment lost 5 bases, leaving 3 bases of the junction unmatched. Germline V gives CDR1 MDHEN, CDR2 SYDVKM. CDR3 size: 14 residues. DNA for the CDR3: TGTGCCAGCAGTGGCAGGGGGCTCTCCTACGAGCAGTACTTC. This gives the protein CASSGRGLSYEQYF. The entire variable domain, with the rest obtained from reference TRBV28 and TRBJ2-7, is as follows: DVKVTQSSRYLVKRTGEKVFLECVQDMDHENMFWYRQDPGLGLRLIYFSYDVKMKEKGDIPEGYSVSREKKERFSLILESASTNQTSMYLCASSGRGLSYEQYFGPGTRLTVT.

This chain links TRBV29-1 with TRBJ2-1, with 10 positions matching TRBD1. The CDR3 consists of 13 residues. The germline V gene encodes CDR1 SQVTM and CDR2 ANQGSEA. The V segment lost 7 bases and the J segment 8 bases; nucleotides outside the gene matches: 8. The CDR3 DNA reads TGCAGCGCTAAACTGACAGGGGGCCATGAGCAGTTCTTC. Residues: CSAKLTGGHEQFF.

The chain is built from TRBV6-6 and TRBJ2-3; TRBD2 might be the D (6 bases). V shed 5 bases and J shed 3 bases, with 18 bases lying between them. The CDR3 extends over 16 amino acids. Germline loops: CDR1 MNHNY, CDR2 SVGAGI (reference sequence). The CDR3 sequence: CASSLIPLGGTDTQYF. The DNA of the CDR3 is TGTGCCAGCAGTCTAATTCCCCTGGGGGGTACAGATACGCAGTATTTT.

The J gene is TRBJ1-5, the V gene TRBV6-5; 7 bases fit TRBD1. With V trimmed by 5 bases and J by 8 bases, 6 bases remained unmatched. Per the germline V gene, CDR1 is MNHEY and CDR2 is SVGAGI. CDR3 length equals 13 residues. The CDR3 coding sequence is TGTGCCAGCAGTCAATACAGGGGAGAGCCCCAGCATTTT. It is translated as CASSQYRGEPQHF.

The CDR3 loop is CASSLTGGDTNEQYF. Here the CDR3 DNA reads TGTGCCAGCAGCTTAACGGGAGGCGATACAAACGAGCAGTACTTC. The rearrangement uses TRBV7-3 and TRBJ2-7; perhaps TRBD2 as D (6 bases). The CDR3 runs 15 residues. The germline V and J ends were trimmed by 0 bases and 5 bases, with 14 bases remaining between them. CDR1 SGHTA and CDR2 FQGTGA come from the germline V gene.

The V and J genes are TRBV28 and TRBJ2-1; possibly TRBD2 for D (5 bases). This CDR3 has 15 residues. Trimming shortened V by 6 bases and J by 0 bases, and 12 bases separated the two germline ends. CDR1 and CDR2 (germline): MDHEN, SYDVKM. CDR3 in DNA: TGTGCCAGCAGACCCCCGGGAATCTCCTACAATGAGCAGTTCTTC. Protein sequence: CASRPPGISYNEQFF.

As DNA, the CDR3 is TGTGCCAGCAGCTTAGTTGGTGGGGGGATTCAAGAGACCCAGTACTTC. This encodes CASSLVGGGIQETQYF. The J gene is TRBJ2-5, the V gene TRBV7-6; tentatively, D is TRBD2 (6 bases). Trimming pared 1 base from V and 2 bases from J, leaving 14 bases between. Germline CDR1 is SGHVS and CDR2 is FNYEAQ. The CDR3 totals 16 residues. Full variable domain (rest looked up from reference TRBV7-6 and TRBJ2-5): GAGVSQSPRYKVTKRGQDVALRCDPISGHVSLYWYRQALGQGPEFLTYFNYEAQQDKSGLPNDRFSAERPEGSISTLTIQRTEQRDSAMYRCASSLVGGGIQETQYFGPGTRLLVL.

V is TRBV5-1 and J is TRBJ2-5; 15 bases align to TRBD2. Germline CDR1 and CDR2: SGHRS and YFSETQ. There are 17 residues in the CDR3. After removal of 4 bases from V and 2 bases from J, the junction contained 6 bases not matched to a gene. The CDR3 loop is CASSTGLAGGLQETQYF. CDR3 in DNA: TGCGCCAGCAGCACCGGACTAGCGGGAGGGCTTCAAGAGACCCAGTACTTC.

The CDR3 nucleotides are TGTGCCAGCAATCAGGGCGGGGAGCTGTTTTTT. Encoded protein: CASNQGGELFF. The chain has TRBV6-5 and TRBJ2-2, with D tentatively TRBD1 (5 bases). With 7 bases removed from V and 7 bases from J, the gap between germline ends came to 7 bases. The CDR3 contains 11 residues. CDR1 MNHEY and CDR2 SVGAGI come from the germline V gene.

This clone was recorded only once. The chain is built from TRBV15 and TRBJ2-3; 8 bases line up with TRBD1. CDR3 size: 15 residues. The V gene's germline CDR1 is LNHNV and CDR2 YYDKDF (reference sequence). Germline trimming cut 5 bases from V and 2 bases from J; bases unmatched to any gene: 6. The CDR3 here is CATSARTGSTDTQYF. The DNA of the CDR3 is TGTGCCACCAGCGCAAGGACAGGGTCCACAGATACGCAGTATTTT.

The J gene is TRBJ1-5, the V gene TRBV7-8; 9 nucleotides match TRBD1. Unmatched junction bases numbered 6, after V lost 0 bases and J lost 3 bases. Germline lookup yields CDR1 SGHVS and CDR2 FQNEAQ. The CDR3 loop spans 17 amino acids. The CDR3 DNA reads TGTGCCAGCAGCTTAGCGGGTAGGACAGGGGCCAATCAGCCCCAGCATTTT. Its translation: CASSLAGRTGANQPQHF.

This chain connects TRBV18 to TRBJ2-6; unclear D gene. There are 17 residues in the CDR3. Germline V CDR1 and CDR2: KGHSH, LQKENI. With 0 bases removed from V and 4 bases from J, the gap between germline ends came to 13 bases. CDR3 DNA: TGTGCCAGCTCACCACCTAACATCCGATCAGGGGCCAACGTCCTGACTTTC. This translates into CASSPPNIRSGANVLTF.

This rearrangement joins TRBV4-1 to TRBJ2-5; 10 bases align to TRBD2. J was trimmed by 5 bases and V by 2 bases; bases with no gene match: 2. Germline V lookup: CDR1 MGHRA, CDR2 YSYEKL. The CDR3 runs to 14 residues. The CDR3 DNA reads as TGCGCCAGCAGCCAACAAGCGGGGGGGGAGACCCAGTACTTC. Protein product: CASSQQAGGETQYF.

The chain joins TRBV11-2 to TRBJ2-7; 11 bases are shared with TRBD2. Germline assignment: CDR1 SGHAT and CDR2 FQNNGV. The CDR3 contains 15 residues. Trimming cost V 4 bases and J 3 bases; bases outside gene matches: 5. For the CDR3, the DNA is TGTGCCAGCAGCTCTTATAGCGGGGGGGGCTACGAGCAGTACTTC. Residues: CASSSYSGGGYEQYF.

The chain joins TRBV19 to TRBJ2-2; 7 bases are a match to TRBD2. The CDR3 has 15 residues. V lost 3 bases, J lost 6 bases, and 7 bases stayed unmatched. Germline V gene lookup returns CDR1 LNHDA and CDR2 SQIVND (reference sequence). CDR3 nucleotides: TGTGCCAGTAGTATCGTCGGACTAGACTCCGGGGAGCTGTTTTTT. It specifies CASSIVGLDSGELFF.

J is TRBJ1-2 and V is TRBV7-9; a possible D gene is TRBD1 (5 bases). CDR3 length: 14 residues. The germline CDR1 and CDR2 sequences are SEHNR and FQNEAQ (reference sequence). The germline V and J ends were trimmed by 10 bases and 3 bases, with 18 bases remaining between them. The CDR3 sequence is CATGVASGDYGYTF. As DNA, the CDR3 is TGTGCCACCGGAGTCGCCTCGGGGGACTATGGCTACACCTTC. Together with reference TRBV7-9 and TRBJ1-2, the CDR3 gives the full variable domain: DTGVSQNPRHKITKRGQNVTFRCDPISEHNRLYWYRQTLGQGPEFLTYFQNEAQLEKSRLLSDRFSAERPKGSFSTLEIQRTEQGDSAMYLCATGVASGDYGYTFGSGTRLTVV.

The V gene is TRBV6-6, the J gene TRBJ1-3; D perhaps matches TRBD1 (6 bases). The germline V gene encodes CDR1 MNHNY and CDR2 SVGAGI (reference sequence). V gave up 4 bases and J gave up 2 bases, with 12 bases separating them. This CDR3 spans 15 amino acids. CDR3 region: CASSWLGGPGNTIYF. CDR3 nucleotide sequence: TGTGCCAGCAGTTGGTTAGGGGGACCTGGAAACACCATATATTTT.

V gene TRBV5-1 combines with J gene TRBJ2-7, with D unclear. Germline assignment: CDR1 SGHRS and CDR2 YFSETQ. Trimming shortened V by 1 base and J by 6 bases, and 14 bases separated the two germline ends. The CDR3 length is 14 residues. CDR3 sequence: CASSLNWQVGEQYF. The CDR3 nucleotides are TGCGCCAGCAGCTTGAATTGGCAGGTTGGCGAGCAGTACTTC.

The chain employs TRBV6-1 and TRBJ2-5, with D perhaps TRBD2 (6 bases). The CDR3 is 13 residues long. V lost 4 bases, J lost 11 bases, and 17 bases lay in between. Germline assignment: CDR1 MNHNS and CDR2 SASEGT. For the CDR3, the DNA is TGTGCCAGCAGTGTTGGTCAGGGAGGTTTGCAGTACTTC. Encoded protein: CASSVGQGGLQYF.

The V call is TRBV7-2, the J call TRBJ1-2; weak D call: TRBD1 (5 bases). There are 15 residues in the CDR3. Deletions cut 5 bases from V and 2 bases from J, with 15 bases between. The V gene's germline CDR1 is SGHTA and CDR2 FQGNSA. The CDR3 loop reads CASSPWIGGNYGYTF. The DNA of the CDR3 is TGTGCCAGCAGCCCGTGGATCGGGGGAAACTATGGCTACACCTTC.

V is TRBV6-1 and J is TRBJ1-3; D might be TRBD1 (6 bases). The CDR3 contains 16 residues. Per germline, CDR1 MNHNS and CDR2 SASEGT. V shed 3 bases and J shed 1 base, with 13 bases lying between them. The CDR3 reads CASSDTGTPSGNTIYF. The CDR3 nucleotides read TGTGCCAGCAGTGACACCGGGACACCATCTGGAAACACCATATATTTT.

The CDR3 DNA follows: TGTGCCAGCGGTGGGGCCGGCAGTTACAATGAGCAGTTCTTC. This sequence encodes CASGGAGSYNEQFF. The rearrangement uses TRBV6-5 and TRBJ2-1; perhaps TRBD1 as D (5 bases). Trimming removed 8 bases at V and 4 bases at J, with 15 bases between. The germline CDR1 and CDR2 sequences are MNHEY and SVGAGI. This CDR3 region has 14 residues.